Sequencing of this T cell receptor beta chain was carried out in a study of blood T cell repertoires in COVID-19. Study-wide background: The United States, Italy and Spain supplied acute and convalescent COVID-19 samples.

In the source study's methods: Amplified reference gene primers provided the basis for estimating nucleated cell counts. Assay: immunoSEQ multiplex PCR; the TCRdb copy retains only in-frame clones and omits some. V and J calls and clone size come straight from that table; D and trimming were deduced from the DNA. The sample records roughly 330,000 clones, about four fifths being singletons. Germline V gene data show CDR1 as SGHAT and CDR2 as FQNNGV. Trimming left V 0 bases short and J 5 bases short, with 13 bases between. The CDR3 extends over 15 amino acids. The specimen sequenced was peripheral blood. The chain links TRBV11-2 to TRBJ2-5, with a possible D match to TRBD1 (5 bases). This sequence was found in a woman in her 50s with acute or convalescent COVID-19. The DNA of the CDR3 is TGTGCCAGCAGCTTAGACACAGGCCGGCGGGAGACCCAGTACTTC. It codes for CASSLDTGRRETQYF.